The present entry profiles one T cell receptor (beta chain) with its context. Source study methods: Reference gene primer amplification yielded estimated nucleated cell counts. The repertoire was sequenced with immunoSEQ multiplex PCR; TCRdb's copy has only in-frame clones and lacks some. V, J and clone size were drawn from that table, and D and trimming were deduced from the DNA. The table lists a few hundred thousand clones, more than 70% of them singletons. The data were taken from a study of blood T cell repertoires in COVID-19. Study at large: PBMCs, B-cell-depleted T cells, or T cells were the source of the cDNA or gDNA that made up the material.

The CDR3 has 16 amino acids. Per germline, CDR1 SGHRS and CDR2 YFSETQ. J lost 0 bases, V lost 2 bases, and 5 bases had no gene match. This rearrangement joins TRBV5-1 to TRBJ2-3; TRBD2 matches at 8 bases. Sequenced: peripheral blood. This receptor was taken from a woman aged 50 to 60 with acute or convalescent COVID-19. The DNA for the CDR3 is TGCGCCAGCAGCTTCTTTAGCGGGGCTAGCACAGATACGCAGTATTTT. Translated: CASSFFSGASTDTQYF.